This T cell receptor (beta chain) was retrieved from a study of identical twins. Study outcomes and limitations: Memory repertoires showed no such pattern, whereas abundant cord blood beta clonotypes carried fewer insertions. Potential partial confounding of zero-insertion analyses by invariant MAIT and iNKT cells was noted.

TCRdb itself ran the 5' RACE reads through MiXCR, one entry per CDR3 protein. Of some 560,000 distinct CDR3 sequences in the sample, 9% to 10% were seen once. Trimming shortened V by 6 bases and J by 4 bases, and 12 bases separated the two germline ends. The CDR3 is 14 amino acids. This clonotype was counted at least ten times. Its specificity is not known. The sample also formed part of further work on yellow fever vaccine responses in identical twins. That paper notes: Twin vaccine T cell responses reportedly seemed partly convergent, partly personalized.

Source material: PBMCs. The clonotype comes from a woman younger than 35 in good health. V usage is TRBV12-3 or TRBV12-4 and J usage is TRBJ2-2; D is perhaps TRBD1 (7 bases). The CDR3 nucleotides read TGTGCCAGCAGGCAGGGGGGAGTCACCGGGGAGCTGTTTTTT. Its protein product is CASRQGGVTGELFF.